This TCR beta chain was recovered during a study of cytomegalovirus exposure and HLA in healthy donors. The study ran its PCR with 60 Vbeta and 13 Jbeta primers. TCRdb keeps only in-frame clones here, not all; method: immunoSEQ multiplex PCR. There are 150,000 to 200,000 clones in the sample; 9.5% occur only once, and 1% to 1.5% lies in the top ten. Per the germline V gene, CDR1 is SGHDT and CDR2 is YYEEEE. This CDR3 comprises 12 residues. Sequencing input: PBMCs. The chain has TRBV5-6 and TRBJ2-5, with no clear D. The DNA end is more similar to TRBJ2-7, so the J call may be wrong. The sequence was obtained from a woman in her 30s in good health and CMV-seropositive. In DNA, the CDR3 is TGTGCCAGCAGCTTGGGAGTCTACGAGCAGTACTTC. Its translation is CASSLGVYEQYF.